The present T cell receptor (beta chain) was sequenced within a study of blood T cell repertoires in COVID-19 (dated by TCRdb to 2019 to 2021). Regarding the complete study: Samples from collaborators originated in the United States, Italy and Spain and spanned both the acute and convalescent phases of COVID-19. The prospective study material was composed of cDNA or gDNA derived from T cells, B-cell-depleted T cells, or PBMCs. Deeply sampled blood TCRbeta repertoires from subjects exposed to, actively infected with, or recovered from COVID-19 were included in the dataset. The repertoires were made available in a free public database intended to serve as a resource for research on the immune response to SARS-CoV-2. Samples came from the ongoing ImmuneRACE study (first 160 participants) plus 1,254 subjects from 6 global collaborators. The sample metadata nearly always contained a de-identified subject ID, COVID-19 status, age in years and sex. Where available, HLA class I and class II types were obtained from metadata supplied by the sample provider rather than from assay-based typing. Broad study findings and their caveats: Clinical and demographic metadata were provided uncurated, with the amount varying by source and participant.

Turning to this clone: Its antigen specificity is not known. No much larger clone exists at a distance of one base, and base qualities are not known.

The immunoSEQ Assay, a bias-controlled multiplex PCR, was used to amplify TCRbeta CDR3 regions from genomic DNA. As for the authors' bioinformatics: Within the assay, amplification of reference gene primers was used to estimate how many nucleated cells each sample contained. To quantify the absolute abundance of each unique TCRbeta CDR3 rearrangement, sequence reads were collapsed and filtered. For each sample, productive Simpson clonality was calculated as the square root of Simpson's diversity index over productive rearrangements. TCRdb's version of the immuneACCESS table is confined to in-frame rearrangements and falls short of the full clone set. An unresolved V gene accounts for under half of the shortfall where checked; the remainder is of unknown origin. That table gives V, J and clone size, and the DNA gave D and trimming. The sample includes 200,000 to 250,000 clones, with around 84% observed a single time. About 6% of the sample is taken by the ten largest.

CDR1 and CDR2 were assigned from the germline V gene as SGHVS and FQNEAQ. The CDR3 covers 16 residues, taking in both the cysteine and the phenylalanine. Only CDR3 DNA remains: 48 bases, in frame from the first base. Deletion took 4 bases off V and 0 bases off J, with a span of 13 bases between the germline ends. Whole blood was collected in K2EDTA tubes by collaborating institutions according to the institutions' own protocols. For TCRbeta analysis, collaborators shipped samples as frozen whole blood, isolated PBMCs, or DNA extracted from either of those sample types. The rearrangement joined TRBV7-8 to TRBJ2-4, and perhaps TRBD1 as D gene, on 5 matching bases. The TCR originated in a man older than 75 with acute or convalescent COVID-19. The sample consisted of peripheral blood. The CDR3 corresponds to CASSSTDFIAKNIQYF. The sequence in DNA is TGTGCCAGCAGCTCGACAGACTTTATAGCCAAAAACATTCAGTACTTC.